This T cell receptor (beta chain) was observed in a study of response to subunit inactivated influenza vaccine. This CDR3 has 16 amino acids. Unmatched junction bases numbered 7, after V lost 6 bases and J lost 0 bases. CDR1 and CDR2 (germline): MNHEY, SMNVEV (reference sequence). In the case of this clonotype: Its specificity is not known.

Study-level findings and limits: Researchers suggested that each seasonal influenza vaccination recruits few new T cells.

Via MiXCR, TCRdb re-called the RT-PCR reads, giving one row per CDR3 protein. The sample shows over 750,000 distinct CDR3 sequences, around 20% of them seen only once. The chain employs TRBV27 and TRBJ2-3; TRBD2 agrees at 9 bases. The sequence was collected from a middle-aged man who received an inactivated influenza vaccine. Sequenced material: PBMCs from blood, taken 5 days after vaccination. CDR3 protein: CASSEASGASTDTQYF. The CDR3 DNA is TGTGCCAGCAGCGAGGCTAGCGGGGCTAGCACAGATACGCAGTATTTT.